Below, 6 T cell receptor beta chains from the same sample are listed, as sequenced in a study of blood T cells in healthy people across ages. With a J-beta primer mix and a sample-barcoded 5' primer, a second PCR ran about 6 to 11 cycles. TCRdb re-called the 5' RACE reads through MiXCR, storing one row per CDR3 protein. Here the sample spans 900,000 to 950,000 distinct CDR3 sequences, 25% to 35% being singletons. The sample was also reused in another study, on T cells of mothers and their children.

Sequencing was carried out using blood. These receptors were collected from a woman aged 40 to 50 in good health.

The CDR3 DNA follows: TGTGCCAGCAGCGTCGGGGGCGGGGGTTTGGTCGGCACCATATATTTT. Translated: CASSVGGGGLVGTIYF. V is TRBV9 and J is TRBJ1-3, with D perhaps TRBD1 (6 bases). Trimming pared 2 bases from V and 9 bases from J, leaving 21 bases between. Germline loops: CDR1 SGDLS, CDR2 YYNGEE. The CDR3 contains 16 residues. Filled out from reference TRBV9 and TRBJ1-3, the complete variable domain reads DSGVTQTPKHLITATGQRVTLRCSPRSGDLSVYWYQQSLDQGLQFLIQYYNGEERAKGNILERFSAQQFPDLHSELNLSSLELGDSALYFCASSVGGGGLVGTIYFGEGSWLTVV.

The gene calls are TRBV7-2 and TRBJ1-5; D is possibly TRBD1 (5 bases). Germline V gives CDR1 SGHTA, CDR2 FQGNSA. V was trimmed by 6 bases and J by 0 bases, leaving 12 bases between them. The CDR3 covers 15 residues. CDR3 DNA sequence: TGTGCCAGCAGATCTACGACAGCTAGCAATCAGCCCCAGCATTTT. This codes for CASRSTTASNQPQHF.

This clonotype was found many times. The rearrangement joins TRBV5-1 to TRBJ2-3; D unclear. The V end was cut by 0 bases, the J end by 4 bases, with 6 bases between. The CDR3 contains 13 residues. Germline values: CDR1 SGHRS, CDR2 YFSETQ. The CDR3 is CASSLGSSDTQYF. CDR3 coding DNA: TGCGCCAGCAGCTTGGGTAGTTCAGATACGCAGTATTTT.

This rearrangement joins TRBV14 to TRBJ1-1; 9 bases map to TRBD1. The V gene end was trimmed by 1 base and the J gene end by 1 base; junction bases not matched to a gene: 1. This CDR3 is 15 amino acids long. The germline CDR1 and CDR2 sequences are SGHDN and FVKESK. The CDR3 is CASSQATGGNTEAFF. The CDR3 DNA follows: TGTGCCAGCAGCCAAGCGACAGGGGGGAACACTGAAGCTTTCTTT.

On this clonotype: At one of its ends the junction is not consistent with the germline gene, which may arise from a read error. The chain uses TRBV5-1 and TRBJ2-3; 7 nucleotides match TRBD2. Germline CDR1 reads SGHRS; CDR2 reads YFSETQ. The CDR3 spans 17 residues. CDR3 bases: TGCGCCAGCAGCCTGATGGGGACGATGACTAGCACAGATGCGCAGTATTTT. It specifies CASSLMGTMTSTDAQYF.

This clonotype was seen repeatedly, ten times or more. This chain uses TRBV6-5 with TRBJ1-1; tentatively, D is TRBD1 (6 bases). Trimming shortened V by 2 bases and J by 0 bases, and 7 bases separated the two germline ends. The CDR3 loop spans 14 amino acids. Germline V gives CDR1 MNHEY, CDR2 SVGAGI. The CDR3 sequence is CASSYGQMNTEAFF. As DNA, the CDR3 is TGTGCCAGCAGTTACGGACAGATGAACACTGAAGCTTTCTTT.